This paragraph reports one T cell receptor (beta chain). These data originate in a study of blood T cell repertoires in COVID-19. How the authors handled the data: Amplification with reference gene primers provided the estimates of nucleated cell counts. Data came from immunoSEQ multiplex PCR; TCRdb stores just in-frame clones and leaves some out. V, J and clone size are taken as reported in that table, and D and trimming were inferred from the DNA itself. The table records around 100,000 clones, just over 85% of them present only once. Trimming took 6 bases from V and 4 from J; bases not matched to a gene: 4. CDR1 is SGHDN, CDR2 FVKESK, per germline. The CDR3 is 14 amino acids.

V is TRBV14 and J is TRBJ2-1, with 9 positions matching TRBD2. The sequenced material came from peripheral blood. This TCR was sampled from a human donor in a cohort sampled during active COVID-19. The CDR3 DNA follows: TGTGCCAGCAGTCCGGGACTAGCTTACAATGAGCAGTTCTTC. Residues: CASSPGLAYNEQFF.